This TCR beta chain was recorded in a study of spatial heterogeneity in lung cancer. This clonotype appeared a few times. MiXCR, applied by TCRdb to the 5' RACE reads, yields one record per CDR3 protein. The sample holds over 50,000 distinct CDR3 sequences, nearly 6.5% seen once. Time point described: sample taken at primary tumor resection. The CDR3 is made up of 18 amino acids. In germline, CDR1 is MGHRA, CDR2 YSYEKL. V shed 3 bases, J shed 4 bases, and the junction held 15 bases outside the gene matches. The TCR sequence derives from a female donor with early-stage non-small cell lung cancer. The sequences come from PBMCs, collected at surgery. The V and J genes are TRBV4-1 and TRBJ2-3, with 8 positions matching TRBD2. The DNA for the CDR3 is TGCGCCAGCAGCCATCAGGAAGGGACTAGTCTCTCCCCAGATACGCAGTATTTT. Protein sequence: CASSHQEGTSLSPDTQYF.